The rows below give T cell receptor beta chains drawn from one sample of a study of blood T cell repertoires in COVID-19. Profiled with immunoSEQ multiplex PCR; TCRdb holds only in-frame clones, not every one. The table lists about 200,000 clones, 70% to 90% of them singletons. Sequenced input: peripheral blood. The receptor set was obtained from a man younger than 45 who had recovered from COVID-19. CDR3s include the opening cysteine and the closing phenylalanine or tryptophan. D genes are given only for firm matches. Some rows have no size entry. The others give once, few or many, or a class for an expanded clone.

j_call	v_call	d_call	clone_size	cdr3_aa	cdr3_nt
TRBJ2-2	TRBV6-1	TRBD2	.	CASSEGLAGAWTGELFF	TGTGCCAGCAGTGAGGGACTAGCGGGGGCTTGGACCGGGGAGCTGTTTTTT
TRBJ2-1	TRBV4-2	TRBD2	few	CASSQVPSGGAGEQFF	TGTGCCAGCAGCCAAGTTCCCAGCGGGGGGGCGGGTGAGCAGTTCTTC
TRBJ2-3	TRBV19	TRBD2	.	CASGTSGGRRTDTQYF	TGTGCCAGTGGGACTAGCGGGGGGCGGAGGACAGATACGCAGTATTTT
TRBJ1-3	TRBV7-8	.	.	CASSLGQVDTIYF	TGTGCCAGCAGCTTAGGACAGGTTGACACCATATATTTT
TRBJ1-3	TRBV9	.	.	CASSKMPSAGNTIYF	TGTGCCAGCAGCAAGATGCCTTCGGCTGGAAACACCATATATTTT
TRBJ2-7	TRBV7-9	.	.	CASSLAGRAPYEQYF	TGTGCCAGCAGCTTAGCGGGCAGGGCTCCCTACGAGCAGTACTTC
TRBJ1-2	TRBV5-6	.	.	CASSLPGTTANYGYTF	TGTGCCAGCAGCCTACCTGGGACAACGGCTAACTATGGCTACACCTTC
TRBJ2-7	TRBV24-1	TRBD1	.	CATSDPSRDRSSYEQYF	TGTGCCACCAGTGACCCTAGCCGGGACAGGAGCTCCTACGAGCAGTACTTC
TRBJ1-1	TRBV12-3/TRBV12-4	.	.	CASSLGLASEAFF	TGTGCCAGCAGTTTGGGTCTAGCGTCTGAAGCTTTCTTT
TRBJ2-3	TRBV5-5	.	.	CASSLGADPDTQYF	TGTGCCAGCAGCTTGGGGGCAGATCCAGATACGCAGTATTTT
TRBJ2-1	TRBV19	.	.	CASSSLFRADYNEQFF	TGTGCCAGTAGTTCCCTTTTCCGCGCCGATTACAATGAGCAGTTCTTC
TRBJ1-2	TRBV30	.	.	CAWSAGRDSGYGYTF	TGTGCCTGGAGTGCCGGACGGGACTCTGGCTATGGCTACACCTTC
TRBJ2-1	TRBV19	.	.	CASSISHTSSYNEQFF	TGTGCCAGTAGTATTAGCCACACAAGCTCCTACAATGAGCAGTTCTTC
TRBJ2-3	TRBV10-3	.	.	CAISDRGGSYTQYF	TGTGCCATCAGTGATCGAGGGGGATCGTATACGCAGTATTTT
TRBJ1-3	TRBV5-1	TRBD1	.	CASSWGRTGSGNTIYF	TGCGCCAGCAGCTGGGGACGGACAGGGTCTGGAAACACCATATATTTT
TRBJ1-6	TRBV7-9	TRBD1	.	CASSLDRGRGNSPLHF	TGTGCCAGCAGCTTAGACAGGGGCAGGGGGAATTCACCCCTCCACTTT